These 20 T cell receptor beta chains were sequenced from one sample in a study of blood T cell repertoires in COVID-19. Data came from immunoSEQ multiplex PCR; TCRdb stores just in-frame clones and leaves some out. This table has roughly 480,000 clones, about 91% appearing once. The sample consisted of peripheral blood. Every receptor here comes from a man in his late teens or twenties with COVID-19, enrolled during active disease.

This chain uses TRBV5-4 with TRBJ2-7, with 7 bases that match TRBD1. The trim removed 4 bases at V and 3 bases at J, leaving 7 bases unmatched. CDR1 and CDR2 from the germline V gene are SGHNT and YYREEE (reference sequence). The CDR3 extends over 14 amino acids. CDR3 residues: CASSIGQANYEQYF. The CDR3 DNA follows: TGTGCCAGCAGCATAGGACAGGCAAACTACGAGCAGTACTTC.

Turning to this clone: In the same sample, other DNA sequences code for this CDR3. In DNA form, the CDR3 reads TGTGCCAGCAGTCCCCGGGACAGGGACGGCTACACCTTC. Amino acids: CASSPRDRDGYTF. This chain joins TRBV6-5 and TRBJ1-2; 9 bases are a match to TRBD1. Germline lookup yields CDR1 MNHEY and CDR2 SVGAGI. The V gene end was trimmed by 5 bases and the J gene end by 8 bases; junction bases not matched to a gene: 6. The CDR3 loop spans 13 amino acids.

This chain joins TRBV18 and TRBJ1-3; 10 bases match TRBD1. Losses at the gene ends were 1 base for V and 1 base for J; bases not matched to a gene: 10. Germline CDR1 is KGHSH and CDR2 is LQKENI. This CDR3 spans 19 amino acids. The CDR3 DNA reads TGTGCCAGCTCACCACTGGACAGGGGGGCCCCACTTTCTGGAAACACCATATATTTT. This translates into CASSPLDRGAPLSGNTIYF.

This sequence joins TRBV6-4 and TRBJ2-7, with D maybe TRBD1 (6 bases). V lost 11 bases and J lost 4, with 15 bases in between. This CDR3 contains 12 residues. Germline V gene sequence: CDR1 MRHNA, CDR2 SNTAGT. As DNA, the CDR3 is TGTGCCGTACAGGGTATTAGGTACGAGCAGTACTTC. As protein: CAVQGIRYEQYF.

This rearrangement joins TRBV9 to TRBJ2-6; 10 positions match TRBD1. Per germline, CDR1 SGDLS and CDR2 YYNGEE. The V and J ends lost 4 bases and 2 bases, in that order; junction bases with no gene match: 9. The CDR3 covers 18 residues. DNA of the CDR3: TGTGCCAGCAGCCGACGGGACAGGGGTGAGACTGGGGCCAACGTCCTGACTTTC. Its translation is CASSRRDRGETGANVLTF.

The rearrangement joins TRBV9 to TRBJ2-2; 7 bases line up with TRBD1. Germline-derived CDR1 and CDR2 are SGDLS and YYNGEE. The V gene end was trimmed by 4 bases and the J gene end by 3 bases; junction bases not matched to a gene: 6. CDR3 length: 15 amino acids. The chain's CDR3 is CASSSQTGYTGELFF. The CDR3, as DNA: TGTGCCAGCAGCTCGCAGACAGGGTACACCGGGGAGCTGTTTTTT.

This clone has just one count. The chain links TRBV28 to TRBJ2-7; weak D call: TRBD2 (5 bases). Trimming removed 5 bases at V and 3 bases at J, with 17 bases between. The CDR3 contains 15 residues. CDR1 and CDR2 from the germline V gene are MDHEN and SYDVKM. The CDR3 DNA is TGTGCCAGCAGTCTGTCAGCGTCGGGGAACTACGAGCAGTACTTC. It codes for CASSLSASGNYEQYF.

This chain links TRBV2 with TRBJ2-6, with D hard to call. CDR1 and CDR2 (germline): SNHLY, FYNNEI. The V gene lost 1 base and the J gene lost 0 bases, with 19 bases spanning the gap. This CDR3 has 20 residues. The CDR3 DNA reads TGTGCCAGCAGTGAAGTTTGGCCTGTGTCCCCCGTCTCTGGGGCCAACGTCCTGACTTTC. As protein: CASSEVWPVSPVSGANVLTF.

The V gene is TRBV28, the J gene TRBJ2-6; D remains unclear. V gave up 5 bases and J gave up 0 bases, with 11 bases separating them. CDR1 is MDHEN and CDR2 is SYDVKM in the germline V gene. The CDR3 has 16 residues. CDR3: CASSAPLISGANVLTF. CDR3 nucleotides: TGTGCCAGCAGTGCGCCACTGATCTCTGGGGCCAACGTCCTGACTTTC.

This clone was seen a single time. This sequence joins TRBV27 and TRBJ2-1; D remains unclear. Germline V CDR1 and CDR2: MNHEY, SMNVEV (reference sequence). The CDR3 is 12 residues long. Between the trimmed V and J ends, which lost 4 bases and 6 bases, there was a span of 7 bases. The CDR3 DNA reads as TGTGCCAGCAGTTCCTACCTCAATGAGCAGTTCTTC. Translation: CASSSYLNEQFF.

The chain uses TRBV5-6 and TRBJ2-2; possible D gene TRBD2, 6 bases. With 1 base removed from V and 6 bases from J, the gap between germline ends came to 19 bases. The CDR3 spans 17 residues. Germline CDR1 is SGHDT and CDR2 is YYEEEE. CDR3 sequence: CASSLTLATVRAGELFF. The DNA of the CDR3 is TGTGCCAGCAGCTTGACTCTAGCGACGGTGAGGGCCGGGGAGCTGTTTTTT.

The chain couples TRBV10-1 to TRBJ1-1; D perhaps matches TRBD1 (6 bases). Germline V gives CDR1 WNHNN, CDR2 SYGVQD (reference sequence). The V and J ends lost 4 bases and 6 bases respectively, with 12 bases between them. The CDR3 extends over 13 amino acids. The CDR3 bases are TGCGCCAGCAGTGTAGGGGGAACGGCTGAAGCTTTCTTT. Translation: CASSVGGTAEAFF.

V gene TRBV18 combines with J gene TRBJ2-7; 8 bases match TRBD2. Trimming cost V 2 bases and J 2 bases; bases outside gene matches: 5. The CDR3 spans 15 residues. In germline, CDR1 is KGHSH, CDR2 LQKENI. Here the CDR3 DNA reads TGTGCCAGCTCACCAACGGCGGGAGGCCCCTACGAGCAGTACTTC. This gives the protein CASSPTAGGPYEQYF. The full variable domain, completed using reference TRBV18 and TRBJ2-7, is NAGVMQNPRHLVRRRGQEARLRCSPMKGHSHVYWYRQLPEEGLKFMVYLQKENIIDESGMPKERFSAEFPKEGPSILRIQQVVRGDSAAYFCASSPTAGGPYEQYFGPGTRLTVT.

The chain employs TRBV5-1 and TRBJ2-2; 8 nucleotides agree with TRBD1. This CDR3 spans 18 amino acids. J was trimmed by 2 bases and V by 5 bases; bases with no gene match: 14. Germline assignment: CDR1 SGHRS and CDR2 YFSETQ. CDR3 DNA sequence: TGCGCCAGCAGTTCCTACCCCCGGGACAGGAGTAACACCGGGGAGCTGTTTTTT. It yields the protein CASSSYPRDRSNTGELFF.

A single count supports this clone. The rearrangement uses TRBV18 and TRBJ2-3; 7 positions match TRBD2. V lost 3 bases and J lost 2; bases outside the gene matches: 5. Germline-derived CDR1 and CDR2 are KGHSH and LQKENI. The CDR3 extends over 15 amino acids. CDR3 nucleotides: TGTGCCAGCTCACCGCGACGGGGGGTCACAGATACGCAGTATTTT. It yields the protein CASSPRRGVTDTQYF.

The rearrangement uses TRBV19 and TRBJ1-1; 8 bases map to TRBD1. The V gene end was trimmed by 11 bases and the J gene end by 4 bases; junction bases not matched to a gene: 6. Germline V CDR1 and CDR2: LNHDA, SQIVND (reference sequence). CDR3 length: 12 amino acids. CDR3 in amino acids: CACRGRVTEAFF. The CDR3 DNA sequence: TGTGCCTGCAGGGGGCGGGTCACTGAAGCTTTCTTT.

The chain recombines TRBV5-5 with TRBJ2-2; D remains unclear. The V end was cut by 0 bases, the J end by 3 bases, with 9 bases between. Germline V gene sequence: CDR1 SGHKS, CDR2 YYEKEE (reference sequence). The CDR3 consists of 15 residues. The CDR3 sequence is CASSLGSTYTGELFF. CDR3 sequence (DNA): TGTGCCAGCAGCTTGGGGTCTACGTACACCGGGGAGCTGTTTTTT.

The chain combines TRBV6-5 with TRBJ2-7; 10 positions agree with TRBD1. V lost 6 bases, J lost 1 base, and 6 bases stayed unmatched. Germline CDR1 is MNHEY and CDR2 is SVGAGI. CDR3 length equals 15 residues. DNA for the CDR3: TGTGCCAGCAGCGAGGGACAGGGGATTTCCTACGAGCAGTACTTC. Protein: CASSEGQGISYEQYF.

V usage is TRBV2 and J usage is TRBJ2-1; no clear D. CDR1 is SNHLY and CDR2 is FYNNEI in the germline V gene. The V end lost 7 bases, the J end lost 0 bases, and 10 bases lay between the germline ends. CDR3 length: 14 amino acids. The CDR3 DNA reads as TGTGCCAGCATTGAGCATAGCTCCTACAATGAGCAGTTCTTC. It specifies CASIEHSSYNEQFF.

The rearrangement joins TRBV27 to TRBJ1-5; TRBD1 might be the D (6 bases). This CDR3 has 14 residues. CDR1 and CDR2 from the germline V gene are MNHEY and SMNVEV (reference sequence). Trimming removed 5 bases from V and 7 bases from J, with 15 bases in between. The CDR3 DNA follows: TGTGCCAGCAGTCGCGTGGGGGCGAGGCAGCCCCAGCATTTT. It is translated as CASSRVGARQPQHF.